Described below is a single T cell receptor (beta chain) sequence and its context. Which antigen it targets is not known. Base qualities are not recorded, but no much larger clone differs from it by a single base. Including cysteine and phenylalanine, the CDR3 has 14 amino acids. The only DNA kept is the CDR3, 42 bases in frame from the first base. V is pruned by 3 bases and J by 4 bases, leaving 6 bases of the junction without a gene match. Taken from the germline V gene, the CDR1 and CDR2 loops are SGHTA and FQGNSA. To be included, a participant needed at least one PBMC sample from before ART initiation plus at least two post-ART samples. All participants with HIV were treated in the United States of America. Before DNA extraction, cryopreserved samples of 1-10 million PBMC were thawed and washed. At the time of the earliest PBMC sample for each participant with HIV, ages ranged from roughly 23 to 55 years. PBMC samples from each participant spanned 1-4 timepoints before ART initiation and 2-8 timepoints after ART initiation, with a median of 7 samples. Serial HIV viral load, CD4+ T-cell count, ART history and demographic data were obtained for every participant. A Qiagen kit on a QIAcube was used to extract genomic DNA from unsorted PBMC, with samples processed in batches of 12.

Sequencing of the TRB variable region was done with the immunoSEQ hsTCRB v3.0 assay at survey level resolution. The target sequencing depth for TRB was 40,000-50,000 T-cell genomes per sample. Pooled TRB libraries were sequenced on an Illumina MiSeq with a v3 150-cycle kit. From the authors' description of their analysis: Repertoire analysis was run in R within a reproducible Nextflow workflow that covered QC, data transformation and analysis. Custom analyses were implemented in LymphoSeq2, an R package for AIRR-Seq data exploration. A few samples yielding fewer than 5000 total TRB sequences were excluded, leaving approximately 200 analyzed HIV repertoires. Among the 188 retained HIV repertoires, 55 to 65 were collected before ART initiation and roughly 130 were collected after ART initiation. Each repertoire was downsampled to 5000 TRB nucleotide sequences, and summary statistics were averaged across 100 downsampling iterations. The analysis kept only TRB sequences whose CDR3 regions were at least seven amino acids long. Two measures captured diversity: a Shannon entropy-derived clonality score and the Gini coefficient. Repertoire networks linked the top 5000 CDR3 amino acid sequences whenever two sequences differed by an edit distance of one. GLIPH2 predicted antigen specificity groups and MHC restriction for TRB CDR3 amino acid sequences. To flag known CMV, EBV, HIV or tissue antigen associations, CDR3 amino acid sequences were matched against VDJdb and McPAS-TCR. Pre-ART, post-ART and control groups were compared with Wilcoxon signed-rank tests and Holm-Bonferroni correction. The clones in this table, taken by TCRdb from immuneACCESS, are in-frame only. Not every clone is retained; where verified, under half of the shortfall comes from an unresolved V gene, and the cause of the rest is unknown. That table furnishes V, J and clone size, whereas the DNA furnished D and trimming. This sample has tens of thousands of clones in its table, and around 90% of those were observed once. The top ten clones comprise 3.6% of the sample.

The data were taken from a study of long-term antiretroviral therapy in people with HIV (dated by TCRdb to between 2021 and 2022). Regarding the complete study: The earliest samples were collected about a decade before the 2015 WHO recommendation for immediate ART, when ART was typically delayed until CD4 counts fell. No cross-contamination during QIAcube processing turned up in test extractions that ran a monoclonal T-cell line alongside around 32 polyclonal samples. A total of over 150 cryopreserved PBMC samples came from around 30 adults with confirmed HIV infection and were collected serially over a mean of roughly six years (range 1-12). A retrospective serial study tested whether ART initiation and durable HIV suppression were associated with changes in peripheral blood TRB repertoire composition and diversity. Among the 30 to 35 participants with HIV, around 10 were female.

The study at large found these results: Starting ART was linked to a significant rise in TRB diversity, yet even with long-term ART the diversity remained significantly lower than in transplant donor controls. The samples were dated from the mid-2000s to the late 2010s, and the ART regimens that were used may be less effective than current ART regimens. Because cell numbers in pre-ART samples were limited, unsorted PBMC were profiled instead of sorted CD4+ and CD8+ T cells. Because PBMC availability was limited, only the TCR beta chain was sequenced, with no alpha chain pairing. At every time point, the repertoire was dominated by expanded TRB clones first identified before ART initiation, although this dominance fluctuated and, in many PLHIV, declined after ART. Narrower CDR3 length ranges were observed in HIV repertoires than in controls, and an antigen-experienced repertoire with only a slight naive shift after ART was suggested by the network structure. No data were available on ART adherence, viral resistance or therapy changes, limiting inferences about post-ART repertoire changes.

Sequenced material: unsorted PBMCs, taken 1.8 years after starting antiretroviral therapy. This clonotype originated in a woman younger than 30 with HIV. The V gene is TRBV7-2 and the J gene is TRBJ2-7; 7 of the junction bases match TRBD1. For the CDR3, the sequence is CASSFGTVGYEQYF. Here is the DNA: TGTGCCAGCAGCTTCGGGACAGTAGGATACGAGCAGTACTTC.